This T cell receptor (beta chain) was obtained from a study of T cells in localized non-small cell lung cancer. Regarding this clone: Its specificity is not known.

Repertoires were generated with immunoSEQ multiplex PCR, while TCRdb's copy carries only in-frame clones and drops some. Seen here are some 10,000 clones, over 70% observed once, and the top ten hold about 33%. The CDR3 runs 16 residues. CDR1 is SGHNT and CDR2 is YYREEE in the germline V gene (reference sequence). V lost 5 bases to trimming and J lost 4 bases; unmatched junction nucleotides: 10. Overall study findings and caveats: A higher density of T cells in blood coincided with extended overall survival. Adjacent lung had a median around 60 of the 100 largest tumor clones.

V and J are TRBV5-4 and TRBJ2-2, with 8 bases matching TRBD1. The input for sequencing was peripheral blood, taken before any cancer treatment. The receptor was isolated from a male donor at least 60 years old with stage I lung adenocarcinoma. The CDR3 reads CASSSAGTGLTGELFF. The CDR3 DNA is TGTGCCAGCAGTTCTGCCGGGACAGGACTCACCGGGGAGCTGTTTTTT.